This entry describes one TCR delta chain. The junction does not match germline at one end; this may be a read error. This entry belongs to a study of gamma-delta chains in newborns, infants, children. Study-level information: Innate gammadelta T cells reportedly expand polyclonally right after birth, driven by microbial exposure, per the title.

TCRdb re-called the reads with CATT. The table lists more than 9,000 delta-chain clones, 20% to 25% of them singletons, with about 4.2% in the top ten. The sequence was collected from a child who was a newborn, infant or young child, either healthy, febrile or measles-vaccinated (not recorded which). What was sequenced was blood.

In nucleotides, the CDR3 is TGTGCCTGGGACAACCTGGAGGGGTCCGATAAAATCATCTTT. It codes for CAWDNLEGSDKIIF. The chain carries TRDV2 and TRDJ1; D is unresolved. There are 14 residues in the CDR3. In germline, CDR1 is GEAIGNYY, CDR2 EKD.